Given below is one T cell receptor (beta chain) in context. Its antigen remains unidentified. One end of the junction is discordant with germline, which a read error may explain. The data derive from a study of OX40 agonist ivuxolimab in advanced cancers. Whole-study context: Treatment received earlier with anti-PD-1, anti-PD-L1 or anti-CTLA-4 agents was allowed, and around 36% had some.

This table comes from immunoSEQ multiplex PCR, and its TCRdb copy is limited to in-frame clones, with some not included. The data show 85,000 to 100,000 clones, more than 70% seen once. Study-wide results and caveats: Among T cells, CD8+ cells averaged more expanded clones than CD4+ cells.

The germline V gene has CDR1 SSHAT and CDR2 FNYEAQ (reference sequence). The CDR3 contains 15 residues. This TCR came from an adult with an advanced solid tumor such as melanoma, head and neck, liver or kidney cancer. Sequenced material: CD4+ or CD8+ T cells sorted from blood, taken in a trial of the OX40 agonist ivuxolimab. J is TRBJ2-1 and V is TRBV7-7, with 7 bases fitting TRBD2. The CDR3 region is CASSTTSVTYNEQFF. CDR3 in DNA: TGTGCTAGCAGCACCACTAGCGTGACTTACAATGAGCAGTTCTTC.